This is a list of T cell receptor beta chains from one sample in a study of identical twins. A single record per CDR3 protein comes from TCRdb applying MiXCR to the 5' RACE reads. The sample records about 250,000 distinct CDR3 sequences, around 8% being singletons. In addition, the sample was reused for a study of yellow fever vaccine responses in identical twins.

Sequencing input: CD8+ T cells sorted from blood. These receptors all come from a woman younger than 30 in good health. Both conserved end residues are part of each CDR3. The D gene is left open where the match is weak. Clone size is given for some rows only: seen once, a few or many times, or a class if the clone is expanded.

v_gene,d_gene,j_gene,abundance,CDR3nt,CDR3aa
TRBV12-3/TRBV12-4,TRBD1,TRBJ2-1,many,TGTGCCAGCACCCTCGGACAGGGGATCAATGAGCAGTTCTTC,CASTLGQGINEQFF
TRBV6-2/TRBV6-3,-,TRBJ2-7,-,TGTGCCAGCAGCCGCGTGGACGTGCAGTACTTC,CASSRVDVQYF
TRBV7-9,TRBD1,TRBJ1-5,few,TGTGCCAGCAGCGCAGGGACAGGGTATAGCAATCAGCCCCAGCATTTT,CASSAGTGYSNQPQHF
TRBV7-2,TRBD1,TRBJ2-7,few,TGTGCCAGCAGCTCAAAACTCCGGGACAGGGGTTCCTACGAGCAGTACTTC,CASSSKLRDRGSYEQYF
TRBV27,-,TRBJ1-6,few,TGTGCCAGCAGTTCCTTCCTCCGGGACACCCATAATTCACCCCTCCACTTT,CASSSFLRDTHNSPLHF
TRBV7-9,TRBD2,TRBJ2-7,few,TGTGCCAGCAGCTTAACGGGGGGGGCTCTTTACGAGCAGTACTTC,CASSLTGGALYEQYF
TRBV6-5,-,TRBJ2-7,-,TGTGCCAGCAGTTACCGCGGCGAGGCCTACGAGCAGTACTTC,CASSYRGEAYEQYF
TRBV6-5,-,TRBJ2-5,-,TGTGCCAGCAGTTATGGGCTCGCAGAGACCCAGTACTTC,CASSYGLAETQYF
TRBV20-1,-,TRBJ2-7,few,TGCAGTGCTCTTACAGGGATTGGCAACGAGCAGTACTTC,CSALTGIGNEQYF
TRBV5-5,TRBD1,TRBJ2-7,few,TGTGCCAGCAGCGTGACAGGGAGCCCCTACGAGCAGTACTTC,CASSVTGSPYEQYF
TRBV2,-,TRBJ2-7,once,TGTGCCAGCAGTGAGGTTGGAGGGGCCGAGCAGTACTTC,CASSEVGGAEQYF
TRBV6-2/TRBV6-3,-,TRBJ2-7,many,TGTGCCAGCAGTTACTATGGGAATTCCTACGAGCAGTACTTC,CASSYYGNSYEQYF
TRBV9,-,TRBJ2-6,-,TGTGCCAGCAGGGGACTGACCTCTGGGGCCAACGTCCTGACTTTC,CASRGLTSGANVLTF
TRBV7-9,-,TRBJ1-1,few,TGTGCCAGCAGGCGGGGGGAAACAACTGAAGCTTTCTTT,CASRRGETTEAFF
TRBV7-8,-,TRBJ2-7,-,TGTGCCAGCAGCATCTCGACTGGGAGCTCCTACGAGCAGTACTTC,CASSISTGSSYEQYF
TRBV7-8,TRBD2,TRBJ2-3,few,TGTGCCAGCAGCTTAGGTCGAGCGGGGGCACCTCTGGATACGCAGTATTTT,CASSLGRAGAPLDTQYF
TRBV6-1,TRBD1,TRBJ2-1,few,TGTGCCAGCTGGACAGGGCCCTACAATGAGCAGTTCTTC,CASWTGPYNEQFF
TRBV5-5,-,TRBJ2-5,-,TGTGCCAGCAGCTTGACGTACAGGGAGAAACAAGAGACCCAGTACTTC,CASSLTYREKQETQYF
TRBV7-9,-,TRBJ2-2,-,TGTGCCAGCAGCTGGGACGGTCTGCGGGAGCTGTTTTTT,CASSWDGLRELFF
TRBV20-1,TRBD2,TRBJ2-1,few,TGCAGTGCTAGAGCCCCAACTAGCGGGGGCAACAATGAGCAGTTCTTC,CSARAPTSGGNNEQFF
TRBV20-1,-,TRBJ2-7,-,TGCAGTGCTAGGGGGGTAGCGCCCTCCGCCTACGAGCAGTACTTC,CSARGVAPSAYEQYF
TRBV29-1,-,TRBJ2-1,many,TGCAGCGTTGAACCTATCGGGCGTGAGCAGTTCTTC,CSVEPIGREQFF
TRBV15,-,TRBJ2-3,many,TGTGCCACCAGCAGAGATCCGCTAGGGGATACGCAGTATTTT,CATSRDPLGDTQYF
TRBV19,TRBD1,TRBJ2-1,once,TGTGCCAGTAGTATGGTAACAGGGGGTCGGGGGAAGTTCTTC,CASSMVTGGRGKFF
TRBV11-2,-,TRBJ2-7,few,TGTGCCAGCAGCCGCGTTGTGACAGCGGAGTCCTACGAGCAGTACTTC,CASSRVVTAESYEQYF
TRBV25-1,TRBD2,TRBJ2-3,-,TGTGCCAGCAGTGAATCCCTAGCGGCCACAGATACGCAGTATTTT,CASSESLAATDTQYF
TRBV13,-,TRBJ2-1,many,TGTGCCAGCAGCACCCTGATTCGGGAGAGTAATGAGCAGTTCTTC,CASSTLIRESNEQFF
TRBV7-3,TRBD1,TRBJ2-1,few,TGTGCCAGCAGCTCCGGACAGGGTTTGGGGAATGAGCAGTTCTTC,CASSSGQGLGNEQFF
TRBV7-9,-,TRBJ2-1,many,TGTGCCAGCAGCTCGCCCTTAAGCAATGAGCAGTTCTTC,CASSSPLSNEQFF
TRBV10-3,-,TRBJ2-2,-,TGTGCCATCAGTGAGGCCGGGACATTCAACACCGGGGAGCTGTTTTTT,CAISEAGTFNTGELFF
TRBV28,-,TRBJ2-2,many,TGTGCCAGCAACAACTTCAGGAACACCGGGGAGCTGTTTTTT,CASNNFRNTGELFF
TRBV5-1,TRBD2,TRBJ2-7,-,TGCGCCAGCAGCGATAGCGGGGGCTACTACGAGCAGTACTTC,CASSDSGGYYEQYF
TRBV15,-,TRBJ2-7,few,TGTGCCACCAGCCCGGGATCCTACGAGCAGTACTTC,CATSPGSYEQYF
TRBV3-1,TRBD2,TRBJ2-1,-,TGTGCCAGCAGCCAGGAGGTCCCTAGCGGGAAGTTGGATGAGCAGTTCTTC,CASSQEVPSGKLDEQFF
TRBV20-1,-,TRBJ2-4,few,TGCAGTGCCACCGAGATCCCGGGACCCTCGCTTCAGTACTTC,CSATEIPGPSLQYF
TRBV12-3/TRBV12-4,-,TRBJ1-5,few,TGTGCCAGCAGGAAGGGGGATCAGCCCCAGCATTTT,CASRKGDQPQHF
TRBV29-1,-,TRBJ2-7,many,TGCAGCGTTGTGCAGGGGTACGCCTACGAGCAGTACTTC,CSVVQGYAYEQYF
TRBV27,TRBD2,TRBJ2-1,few,TGTGCCAGCAGTTTAGAGGGACTACTCAATGAGCAGTTCTTC,CASSLEGLLNEQFF
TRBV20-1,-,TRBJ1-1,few,TGCAGTGCTAGAAGTAGGGTCAGGGAGTACACTGAAGCTTTCTTT,CSARSRVREYTEAFF
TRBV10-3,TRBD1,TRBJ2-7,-,TGTGCCATCAGTGAGACTGGCCTCCGGGACAGGGCTAACTACGAGCAGTACTTC,CAISETGLRDRANYEQYF
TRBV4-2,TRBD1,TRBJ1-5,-,TGTGCCAGCAGCTCCCGGACAGGGGGTGGCAATCAGCCCCAGCATTTT,CASSSRTGGGNQPQHF
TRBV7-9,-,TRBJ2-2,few,TGTGCCAGCAGCTTAGCGCTGGACACCGGGGAGCTGTTTTTT,CASSLALDTGELFF
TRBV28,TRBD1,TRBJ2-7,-,TGTGCCAGCAGTTCACCGGGACAGGGGAGCGAGCAGTACTTC,CASSSPGQGSEQYF
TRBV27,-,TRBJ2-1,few,TGTGCCAGCAGTTCTGGACTGACTACCTACAATGAGCAGTTCTTC,CASSSGLTTYNEQFF
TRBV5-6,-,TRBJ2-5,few,TGTGCCAGCAGCTTGGCCGGGTCTAGCGTATACTTC,CASSLAGSSVYF
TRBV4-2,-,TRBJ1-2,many,TGTGCCAGCAGCCAAGATTTGGGGGCGATTGGCTACACCTTC,CASSQDLGAIGYTF
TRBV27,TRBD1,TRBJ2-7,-,TGTGCCAGCAGTTTATCACAGGGGAACGAGCAGTACTTC,CASSLSQGNEQYF
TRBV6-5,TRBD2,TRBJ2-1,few,TGTGCCAGCAGTTACAGCAGCGGGGGGGCCCATGAGCAGTTCTTC,CASSYSSGGAHEQFF
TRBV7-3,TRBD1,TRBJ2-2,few,TGTGCCAGCAGCCTGCCGGGACAGGGGCAATCCGGGGAGCTGTTTTTT,CASSLPGQGQSGELFF
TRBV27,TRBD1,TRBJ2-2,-,TGTGCCAGCAGTTTACCGGGGACAGGGGGCTCCGGGGAGCTGTTTTTT,CASSLPGTGGSGELFF
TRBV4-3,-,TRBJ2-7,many,TGCGCCAGCAGCCAAGATAGGGTTATAACCTACGAGCAGTACTTC,CASSQDRVITYEQYF
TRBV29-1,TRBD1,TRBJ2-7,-,TGCAGCGTTGAGGTCGACAGGGCTTCTTCCTACGAGCAGTACTTC,CSVEVDRASSYEQYF
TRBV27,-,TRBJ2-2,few,TGTGCCAGCTCAAGGGTCTACACCGGGGAGCTGTTTTTT,CASSRVYTGELFF
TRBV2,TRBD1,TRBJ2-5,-,TGTGCCAGCAGGGGACAGCAAGAGACCCAGTACTTC,CASRGQQETQYF